These T cell receptor beta chains were read from a single sample in a study of cytomegalovirus exposure and HLA in healthy donors. Only in-frame clones appear in the TCRdb table, and some are missing; sequencing was by immunoSEQ multiplex PCR. The sample yields roughly 60,000 clones, approximately 90% seen once. The sample taken for sequencing was PBMCs. The origin of the receptors is a woman under 30 in good health and CMV-seronegative. Each CDR3 is given with its conserved first and last residue.

J gene | V gene | CDR3 protein
TRBJ1-1 | TRBV27 | CASSFGGGNTEAFF
TRBJ2-5 | TRBV11-2 | CASSLAGLAGVGQETQYF
TRBJ1-1 | TRBV13 | CASSAPGGTGYTEAFF
TRBJ2-2 | TRBV7-2 | CASSRRGGTGELFF
TRBJ2-7 | TRBV6-5 | CASSITPGGDYEQYF
TRBJ2-7 | TRBV5-4 | CASSLRQGSAYEQYF
TRBJ2-3 | TRBV5-1 | CASSLTGAYTDTQYF
TRBJ2-2 | TRBV6-5 | CASSYIGTGELFF
TRBJ1-5 | TRBV6-1 | CASSDEGSGYGPQHF
TRBJ1-1 | TRBV6-5 | CASIPEQGTEAFF
TRBJ2-7 | TRBV21-1 | CASSTRPQRLENTYEQYF
TRBJ2-7 | TRBV18 | CASSGLAGGNNEQYF
TRBJ1-1 | TRBV4-2 | CASSQELGGGTEAFF
TRBJ2-2 | TRBV18 | CATYPPGGRTGELFF
TRBJ1-1 | TRBV5-1 | CASREGTNTEAFF
TRBJ1-2 | TRBV5-1 | CASSLFGERDYGYTF
TRBJ2-3 | TRBV7-9 | CASGSRAGGPSVTDTQYF
TRBJ1-1 | TRBV11-3 | CASSPTGNTEAFF
TRBJ2-7 | TRBV28 | CASSFWVQPTFSTQFSPYEQYF
TRBJ1-2 | TRBV6-5 | CASSYGAREGYTF
TRBJ2-4 | TRBV5-1 | CASSLGAQGRGNIQYF
TRBJ2-1 | TRBV2 | CASKEGLAGGPQFF
TRBJ1-1 | TRBV5-1 | CASSFNPGTGSDAFF
TRBJ1-2 | TRBV5-1 | CASSQAGQGAIGYTF
TRBJ2-3 | TRBV27 | CASRRRGTDTQYF
TRBJ2-7 | TRBV11-2 | CASSLGGNSYEQYF
TRBJ2-7 | TRBV2 | CASRAGPSYEQYF
TRBJ1-1 | TRBV5-4 | CASSHLGGDTEAFF
TRBJ1-1 | TRBV28 | CASSHRDRAFF
TRBJ1-4 | TRBV30 | CTQTGEKLFF
TRBJ2-1 | TRBV28 | CASSLGGRGPHEQFF
TRBJ2-5 | TRBV5-6 | CASSLRTGETQYF
TRBJ2-1 | TRBV5-5 | CASSLSGPSGRPDNEQFF
TRBJ2-7 | TRBV29-1 | CSVGPFAGPGGYEQYF
TRBJ2-3 | TRBV28 | CASRPGLDAEDTQYF
TRBJ2-7 | TRBV21-1 | CASSSGVGGPQEQYF
TRBJ2-1 | TRBV11-1 | CASSLASGSYEQFF
TRBJ1-5 | TRBV28 | CASGRAWRAQHQPQHF
TRBJ2-1 | TRBV11-3 | CASSLRSGGGAAEQFF
TRBJ2-7 | TRBV18 | CASSQGQGDEQYF
TRBJ2-3 | TRBV4-2 | CASSESTDTQYF
TRBJ1-1 | TRBV6-1 | CASSPTGEWTEAFF
TRBJ1-5 | TRBV15 | CATSRWGVGVQPQHF
TRBJ2-2 | TRBV19 | CASSSGRDAGELFF
TRBJ1-4 | TRBV6-5 | CASSPSDRDREKLFF